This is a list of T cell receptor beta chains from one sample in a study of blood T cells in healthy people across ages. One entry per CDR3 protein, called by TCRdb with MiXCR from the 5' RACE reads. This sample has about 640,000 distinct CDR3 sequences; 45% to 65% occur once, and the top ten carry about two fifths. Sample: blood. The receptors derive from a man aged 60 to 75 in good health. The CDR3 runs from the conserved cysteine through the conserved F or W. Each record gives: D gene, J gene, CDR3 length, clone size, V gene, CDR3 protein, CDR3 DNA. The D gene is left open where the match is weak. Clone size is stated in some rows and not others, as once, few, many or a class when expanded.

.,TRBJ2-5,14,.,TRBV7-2,CASSFSQGNQPQYF,TGTGCCAGCAGCTTTTCACAGGGAAATCAGCCCCAGTACTTC
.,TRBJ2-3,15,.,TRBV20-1,CSAPPWLSRTDTQYF,TGCAGTGCCCCTCCTTGGCTTTCCCGCACAGATACGCAGTATTTT
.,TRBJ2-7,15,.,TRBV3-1,CASQSTDSPPYEQYF,TGTGCCAGTCAATCAACCGACAGTCCGCCCTACGAGCAGTACTTC
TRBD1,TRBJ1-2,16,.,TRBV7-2,CASSRGQGASRYGYTF,TGTGCCAGCAGCCGCGGACAGGGGGCTTCACGATATGGCTACACCTTC
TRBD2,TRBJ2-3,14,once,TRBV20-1,CSASELAGTDTQYF,TGCAGTGCTAGCGAGCTAGCGGGCACAGATACGCAGTATTTT
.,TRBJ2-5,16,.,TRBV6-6,CASSSPRGRDQETQYF,TGTGCCAGCAGTTCGCCGAGGGGGAGGGACCAAGAGACCCAGTACTTC
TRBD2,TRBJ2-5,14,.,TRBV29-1,CSGGLAGTWETQYF,TGCAGCGGTGGACTAGCGGGGACCTGGGAGACCCAGTACTTC
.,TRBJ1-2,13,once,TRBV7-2,CAGSVEVGRGYTF,TGTGCCGGCAGCGTAGAAGTAGGGAGGGGCTACACCTTC
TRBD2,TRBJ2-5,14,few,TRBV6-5,CASSLSGGAETQYF,TGTGCCAGCAGTTTAAGCGGGGGGGCGGAGACCCAGTACTTC
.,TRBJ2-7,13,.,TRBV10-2,CASRAGIYNEQYF,TGCGCCAGCAGGGCGGGGATCTACAATGAGCAGTACTTC
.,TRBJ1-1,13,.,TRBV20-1,CSARDGLNTEAFF,TGCAGTGCAAGGGACGGCTTGAACACTGAAGCTTTCTTT
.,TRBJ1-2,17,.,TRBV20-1,CSATDLRQAIGNYGYTF,TGCAGTGCGACGGACCTCAGACAGGCTATTGGGAACTATGGCTACACCTTC
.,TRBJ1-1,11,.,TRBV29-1,CSVVANTEAFF,TGCAGCGTAGTCGCGAACACTGAAGCTTTCTTT
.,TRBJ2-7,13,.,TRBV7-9,CASSTSPHYEQYF,TGTGCCAGCAGCACCTCTCCGCACTACGAGCAGTACTTC
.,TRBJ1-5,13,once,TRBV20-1,CSAPGRGDQPQHF,TGCAGTGCTCCGGGCCGAGGGGATCAGCCCCAGCATTTT
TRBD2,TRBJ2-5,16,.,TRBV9,CASSVTPSGDEETQYF,TGTGCCAGCAGCGTGACCCCTAGCGGGGACGAAGAGACCCAGTACTTC